This paragraph reports one TCR beta chain. The antigen is not known. Trimming shortened V by 6 bases and J by 0 bases, and 5 bases separated the two germline ends. The germline CDR1 and CDR2 sequences are MDHEN and SYDVKM. The CDR3 totals 12 residues. cDNA libraries for TCR beta contained unique molecular identifiers. Hundreds of thousands of cDNA molecules came from about 1 to 10 million T cells. TCRdb reanalysed the PCR reads using MiXCR and keeps one entry per CDR3 protein. The repertoire consists of about half a million distinct CDR3 sequences, with around 40% occurring once and the leading ten covering 9.5% to 13%. This specimen comes from a study of post-analysis software for immune sequencing data. Looking at the study overall: The disease courses spanned relapsing-remitting, secondary progressive and progressive-relapsing forms of multiple sclerosis.

General observations from the study: Compared against controls, patients with multiple sclerosis displayed significantly lower normalized Chao1 diversity. A handful of TRBV segments (TRBV5-6, TRBV5-1 and TRBV20-1 among them) occurred more frequently in patients than in controls. Strong co-clustering by F measure was seen for same-batch samples.

Input material: blood. This clonotype was sampled from a girl aged 5-17 years with multiple sclerosis. The chain has TRBV28 and TRBJ2-5, with D possibly matching TRBD2 (5 bases). The CDR3 region has the DNA TGTGCCAGCAGACTAGACCAAGAGACCCAGTACTTC. Protein product: CASRLDQETQYF.